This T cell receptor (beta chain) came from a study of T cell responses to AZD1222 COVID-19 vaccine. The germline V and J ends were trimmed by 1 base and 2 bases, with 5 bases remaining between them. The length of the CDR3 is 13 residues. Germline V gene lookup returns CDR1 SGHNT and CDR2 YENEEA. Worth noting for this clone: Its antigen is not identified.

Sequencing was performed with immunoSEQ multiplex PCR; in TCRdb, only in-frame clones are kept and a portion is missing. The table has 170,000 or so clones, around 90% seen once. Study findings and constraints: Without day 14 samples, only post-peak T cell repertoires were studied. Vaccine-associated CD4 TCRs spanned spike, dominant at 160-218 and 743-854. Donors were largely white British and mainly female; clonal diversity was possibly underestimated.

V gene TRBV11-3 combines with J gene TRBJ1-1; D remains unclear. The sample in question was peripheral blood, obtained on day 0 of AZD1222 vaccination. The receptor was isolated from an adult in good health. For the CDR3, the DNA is TGTGCCAGCAGCTTAGTTCCCAACACTGAAGCTTTCTTT. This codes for CASSLVPNTEAFF. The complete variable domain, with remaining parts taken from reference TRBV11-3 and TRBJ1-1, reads EAGVVQSPRYKIIEKKQPVAFWCNPISGHNTLYWYLQNLGQGPELLIRYENEEAVDDSQLPKDRFSAERLKGVDSTLKIQPAELGDSAVYLCASSLVPNTEAFFGQGTRLTVV.